This T cell receptor (beta chain) was identified in a study of blood T cells in healthy people across ages. Trimming took off 3 bases at V and 2 bases at J, with 6 bases between the two ends. There are 12 residues in the CDR3. Germline V gene sequence: CDR1 SQVTM, CDR2 ANQGSEA. Then a second PCR, running roughly 7 to 12 cycles, was carried out with a sample-barcoded 5' primer and a J-beta primer mix. TCRdb passed the 5' RACE reads through MiXCR, listing each CDR3 protein once. The sample contains 1.4 million to 1.5 million distinct CDR3 sequences, 42% of which appear only once. The chain couples TRBV29-1 to TRBJ2-3, with D unresolved. The clonotype comes from a young woman in good health. The specimen was blood. CDR3 amino acids: CSVDPATDTQYF. For the CDR3, the DNA is TGCAGCGTTGATCCCGCCACAGATACGCAGTATTTT.